This TCR beta chain originates from a study of control samples from healthy donors and cancer patients. This clone was detected only a few times. This table comes from immunoSEQ multiplex PCR, and its TCRdb copy is limited to in-frame clones, with some not included. Of roughly 29,000 clones detected, 79% appear once; the ten largest clones hold roughly 21%. Trimming took 0 bases from V and 3 from J; bases not matched to a gene: 6. CDR1 is SGHDN and CDR2 is FVKESK in the germline V gene. The CDR3 has 18 residues. This TCR came from a man aged 55-75 years with head and neck cancer. Material for sequencing was PBMCs. J is TRBJ2-2 and V is TRBV14, with 11 positions matching TRBD2. Written as DNA, the CDR3 is TGTGCCAGCAGCCAAGAATCTGTACTAGCGGGAGACACCGGGGAGCTGTTTTTT. This codes for CASSQESVLAGDTGELFF.